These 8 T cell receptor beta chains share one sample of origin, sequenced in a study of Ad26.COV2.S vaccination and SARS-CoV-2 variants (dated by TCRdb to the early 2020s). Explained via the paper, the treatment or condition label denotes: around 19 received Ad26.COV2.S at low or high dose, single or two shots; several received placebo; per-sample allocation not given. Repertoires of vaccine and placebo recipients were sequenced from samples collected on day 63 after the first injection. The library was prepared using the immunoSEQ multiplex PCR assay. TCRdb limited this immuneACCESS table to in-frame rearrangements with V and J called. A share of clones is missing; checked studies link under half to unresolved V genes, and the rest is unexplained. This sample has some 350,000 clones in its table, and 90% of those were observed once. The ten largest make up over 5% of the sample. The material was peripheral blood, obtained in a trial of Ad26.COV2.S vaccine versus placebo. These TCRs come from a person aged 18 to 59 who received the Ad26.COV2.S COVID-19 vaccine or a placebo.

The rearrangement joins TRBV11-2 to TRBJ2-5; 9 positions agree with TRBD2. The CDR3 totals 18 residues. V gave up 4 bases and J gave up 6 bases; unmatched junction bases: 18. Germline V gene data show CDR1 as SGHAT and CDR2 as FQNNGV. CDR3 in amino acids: CASSSLSASGILVKTQYF. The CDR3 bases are TGTGCCAGCAGCTCCCTAAGCGCTAGCGGGATCCTTGTGAAGACCCAGTACTTC.

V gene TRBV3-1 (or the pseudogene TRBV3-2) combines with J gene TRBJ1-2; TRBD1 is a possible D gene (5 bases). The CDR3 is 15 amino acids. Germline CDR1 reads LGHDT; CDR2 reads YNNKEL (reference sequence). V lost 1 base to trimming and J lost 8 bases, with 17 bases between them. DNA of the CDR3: TGTGCCAGCAGCCAAGTTTTAGGGCAGGGATGGGGCTACACCTTC. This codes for CASSQVLGQGWGYTF.

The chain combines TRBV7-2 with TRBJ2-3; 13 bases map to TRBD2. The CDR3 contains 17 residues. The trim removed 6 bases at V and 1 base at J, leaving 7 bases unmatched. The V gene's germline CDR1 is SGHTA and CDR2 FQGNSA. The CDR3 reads CASRFGLAGARTDTQYF. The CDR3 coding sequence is TGTGCCAGCAGATTCGGACTAGCGGGGGCCCGCACAGATACGCAGTATTTT.

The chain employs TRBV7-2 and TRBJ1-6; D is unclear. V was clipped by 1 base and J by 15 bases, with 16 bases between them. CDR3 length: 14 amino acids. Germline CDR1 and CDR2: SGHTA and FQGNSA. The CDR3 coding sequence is TGTGCCAGCAGCTTAGATCAAAGGATAAGGGTCCTCCACTTT. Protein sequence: CASSLDQRIRVLHF.

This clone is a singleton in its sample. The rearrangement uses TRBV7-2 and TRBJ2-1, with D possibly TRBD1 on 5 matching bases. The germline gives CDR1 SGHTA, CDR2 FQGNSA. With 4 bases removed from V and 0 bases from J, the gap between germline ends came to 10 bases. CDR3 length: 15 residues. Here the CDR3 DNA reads TGTGCCAGCAGCTCCGACAGTCGCTCCTACAATGAGCAGTTCTTC. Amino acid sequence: CASSSDSRSYNEQFF. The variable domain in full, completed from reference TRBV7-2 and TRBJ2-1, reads GAGVSQSPSNKVTEKGKDVELRCDPISGHTALYWYRQSLGQGLEFLIYFQGNSAPDKSGLPSDRFSAERTGGSVSTLTIQRTQQEDSAVYLCASSSDSRSYNEQFFGPGTRLTVL.

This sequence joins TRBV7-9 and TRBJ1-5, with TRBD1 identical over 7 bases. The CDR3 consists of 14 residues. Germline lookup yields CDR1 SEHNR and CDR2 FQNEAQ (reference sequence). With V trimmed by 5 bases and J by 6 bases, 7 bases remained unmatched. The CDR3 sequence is CASSLQGDSQPQHF. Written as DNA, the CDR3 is TGTGCCAGCAGCCTCCAGGGGGACAGTCAGCCCCAGCATTTT.

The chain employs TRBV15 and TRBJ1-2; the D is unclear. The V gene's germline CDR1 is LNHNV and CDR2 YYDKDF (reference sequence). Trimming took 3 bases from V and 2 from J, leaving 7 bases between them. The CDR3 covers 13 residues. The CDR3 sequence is CATSSGRNYGYTF. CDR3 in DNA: TGTGCCACCAGCAGCGGGCGGAACTATGGCTACACCTTC.

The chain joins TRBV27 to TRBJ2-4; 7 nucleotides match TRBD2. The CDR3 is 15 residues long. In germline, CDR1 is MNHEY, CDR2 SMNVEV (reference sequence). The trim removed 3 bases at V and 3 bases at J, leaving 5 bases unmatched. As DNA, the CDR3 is TGTGCCAGCAGTTTTCTCGCGGGGGTCAAAAACATTCAGTACTTC. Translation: CASSFLAGVKNIQYF.